This note documents a single TCR beta chain sequence. Antigen specificity is unknown. This sample was included in a study of shared clonotypes between healthy human individuals. Points from the study as a whole: The expectation was that sequencing depth would affect clonotype sharing among donors.

The CDR3 spans 15 residues. Germline V CDR1 and CDR2: SGHRS, YFSETQ. V was pared by 7 bases and J by 2 bases, with 7 bases of the junction left unmatched. Sequencing used immunoSEQ multiplex PCR; TCRdb keeps in-frame clones, though not all of them. The sample has hundreds of thousands of clones; 95% to 96% are singletons. Naive CD8 cells lacked CD45RO, underwent positive selection for CCR7 and left out terminally differentiated effector memory CD45RA+ cells. The receptor comes from a woman between 25 and 40 years old in good health. The chain employs TRBV5-1 and TRBJ2-3; 10 bases are shared with TRBD2. Sequences were obtained from naive CD8+ T cells sorted from blood. The CDR3 nucleotides are TGCGCCAGCCGTTGGACTAGCGGCTTCACAGATACGCAGTATTTT. Its translation is CASRWTSGFTDTQYF. The variable domain in full, with the rest retrieved from reference TRBV5-1 and TRBJ2-3, is KAGVTQTPRYLIKTRGQQVTLSCSPISGHRSVSWYQQTPGQGLQFLFEYFSETQRNKGNFPGRFSGRQFSNSRSEMNVSTLELGDSALYLCASRWTSGFTDTQYFGPGTRLTVL.